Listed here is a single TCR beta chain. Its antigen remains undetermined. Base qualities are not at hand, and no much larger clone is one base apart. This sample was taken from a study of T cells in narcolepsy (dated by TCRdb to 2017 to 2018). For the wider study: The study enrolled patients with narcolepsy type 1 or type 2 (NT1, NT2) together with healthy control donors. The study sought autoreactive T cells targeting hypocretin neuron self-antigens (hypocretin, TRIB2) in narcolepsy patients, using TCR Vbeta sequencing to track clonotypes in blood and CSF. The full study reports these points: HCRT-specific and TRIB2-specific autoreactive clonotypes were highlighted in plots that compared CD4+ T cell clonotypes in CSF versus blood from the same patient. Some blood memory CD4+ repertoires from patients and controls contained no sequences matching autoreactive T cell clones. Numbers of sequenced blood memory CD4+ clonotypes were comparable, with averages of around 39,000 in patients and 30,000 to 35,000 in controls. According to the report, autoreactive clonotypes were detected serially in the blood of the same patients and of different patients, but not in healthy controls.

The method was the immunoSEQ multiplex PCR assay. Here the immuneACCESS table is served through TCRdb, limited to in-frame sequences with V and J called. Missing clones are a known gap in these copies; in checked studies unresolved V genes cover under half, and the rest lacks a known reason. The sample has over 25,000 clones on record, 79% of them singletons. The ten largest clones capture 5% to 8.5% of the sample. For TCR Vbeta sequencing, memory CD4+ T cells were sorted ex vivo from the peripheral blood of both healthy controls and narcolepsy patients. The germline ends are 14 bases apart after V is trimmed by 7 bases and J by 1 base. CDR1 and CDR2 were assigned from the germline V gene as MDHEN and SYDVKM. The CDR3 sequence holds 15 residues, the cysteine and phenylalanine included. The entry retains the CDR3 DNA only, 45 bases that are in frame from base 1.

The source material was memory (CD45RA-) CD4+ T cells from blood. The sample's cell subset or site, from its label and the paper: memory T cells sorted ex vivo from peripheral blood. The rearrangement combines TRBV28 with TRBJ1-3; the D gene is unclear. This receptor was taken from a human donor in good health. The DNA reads TGTGCCAGCACCAAAGCCGGCGGGTCTGGAAACACCATATATTTT. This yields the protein CASTKAGGSGNTIYF.